The T cell receptor beta chain under discussion was sequenced for a study of CD8+ T cells in alopecia areata. Overall study context: A regimen of oral tofacitinib, 5 to 10 mg twice daily, was given to treated patients. Whole-study results and caveats: Alopecia totalis/universalis scalp especially showed more expanded CD8+ clones than normal scalp.

This clone was detected a few times. Its specificity is not known. Per germline, CDR1 MNHEY and CDR2 SMNVEV (reference sequence). V was cut by 5 bases and J by 8 bases, with 13 bases left in between. This CDR3 has 13 amino acids. Sequencing relied on a cDNA template that was reverse transcribed from extracted RNA. Generated by immunoSEQ multiplex PCR, the TCRdb table keeps only in-frame clones and is missing some. The sample holds roughly 120,000 clones, under 40% seen once. Sequenced material: CD4+ T cells sorted from blood. This receptor was identified in a human donor with alopecia areata. The chain carries TRBV27 and TRBJ2-1; no reliable D call. CDR3 in DNA: TGTGCCAGCAGTGCCCCTCCAGGCGATGAGCAGTTCTTC. It codes for CASSAPPGDEQFF.